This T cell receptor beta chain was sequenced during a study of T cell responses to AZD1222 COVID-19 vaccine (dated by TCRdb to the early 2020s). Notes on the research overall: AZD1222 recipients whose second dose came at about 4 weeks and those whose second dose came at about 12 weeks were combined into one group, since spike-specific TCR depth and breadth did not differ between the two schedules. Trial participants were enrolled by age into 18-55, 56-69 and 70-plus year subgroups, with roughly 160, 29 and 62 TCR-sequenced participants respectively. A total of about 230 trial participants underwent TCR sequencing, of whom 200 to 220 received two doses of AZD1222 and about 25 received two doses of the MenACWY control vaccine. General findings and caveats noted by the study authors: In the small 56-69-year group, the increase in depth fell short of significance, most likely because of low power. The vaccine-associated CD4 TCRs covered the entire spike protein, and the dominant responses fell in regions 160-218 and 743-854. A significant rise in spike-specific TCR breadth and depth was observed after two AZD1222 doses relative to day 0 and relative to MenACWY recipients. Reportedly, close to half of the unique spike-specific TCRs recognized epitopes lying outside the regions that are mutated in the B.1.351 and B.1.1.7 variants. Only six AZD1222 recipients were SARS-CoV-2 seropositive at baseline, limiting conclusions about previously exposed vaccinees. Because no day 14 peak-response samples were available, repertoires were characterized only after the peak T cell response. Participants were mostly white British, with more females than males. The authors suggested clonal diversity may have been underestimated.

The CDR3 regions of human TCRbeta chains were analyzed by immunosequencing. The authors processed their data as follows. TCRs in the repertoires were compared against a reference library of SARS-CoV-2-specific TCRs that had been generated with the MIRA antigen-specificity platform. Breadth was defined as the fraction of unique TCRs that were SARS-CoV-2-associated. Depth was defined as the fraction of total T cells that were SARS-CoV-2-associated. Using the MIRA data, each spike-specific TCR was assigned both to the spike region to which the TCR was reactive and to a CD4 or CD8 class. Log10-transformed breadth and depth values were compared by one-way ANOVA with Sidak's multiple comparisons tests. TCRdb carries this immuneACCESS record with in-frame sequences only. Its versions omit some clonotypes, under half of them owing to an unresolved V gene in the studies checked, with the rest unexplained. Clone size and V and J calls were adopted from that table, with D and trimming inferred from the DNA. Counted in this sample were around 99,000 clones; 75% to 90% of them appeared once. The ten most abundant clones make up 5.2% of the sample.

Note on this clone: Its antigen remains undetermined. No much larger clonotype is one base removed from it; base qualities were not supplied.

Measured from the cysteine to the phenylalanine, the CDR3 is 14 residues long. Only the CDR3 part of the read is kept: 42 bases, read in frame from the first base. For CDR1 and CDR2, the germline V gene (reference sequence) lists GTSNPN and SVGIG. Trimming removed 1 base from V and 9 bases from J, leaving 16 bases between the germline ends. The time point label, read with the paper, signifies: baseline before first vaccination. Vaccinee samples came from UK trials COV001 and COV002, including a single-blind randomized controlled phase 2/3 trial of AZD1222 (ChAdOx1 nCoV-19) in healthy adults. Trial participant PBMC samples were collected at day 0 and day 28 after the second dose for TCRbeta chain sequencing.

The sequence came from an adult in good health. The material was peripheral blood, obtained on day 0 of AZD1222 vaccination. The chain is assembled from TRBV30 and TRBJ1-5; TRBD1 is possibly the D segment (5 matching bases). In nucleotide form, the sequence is TGTGCCTGGAGTGGTGGGGCGGAGGTCAGGCCCCAGCATTTT. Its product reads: CAWSGGAEVRPQHF.